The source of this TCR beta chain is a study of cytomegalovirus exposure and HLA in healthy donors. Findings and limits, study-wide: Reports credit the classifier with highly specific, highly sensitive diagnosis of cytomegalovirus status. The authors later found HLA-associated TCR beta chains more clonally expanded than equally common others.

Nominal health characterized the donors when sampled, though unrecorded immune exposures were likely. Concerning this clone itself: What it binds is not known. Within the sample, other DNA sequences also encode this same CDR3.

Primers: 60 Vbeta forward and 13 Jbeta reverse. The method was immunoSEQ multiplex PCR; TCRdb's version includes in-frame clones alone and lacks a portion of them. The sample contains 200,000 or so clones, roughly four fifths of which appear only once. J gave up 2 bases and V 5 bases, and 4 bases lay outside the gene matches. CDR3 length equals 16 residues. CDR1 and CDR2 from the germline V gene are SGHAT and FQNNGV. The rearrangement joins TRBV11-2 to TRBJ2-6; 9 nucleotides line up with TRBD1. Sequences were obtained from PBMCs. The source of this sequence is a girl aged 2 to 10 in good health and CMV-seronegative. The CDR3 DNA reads TGTGCCAGCAGCCTAACAGGGGGCGCTGGGGCCAACGTCCTGACTTTC. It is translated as CASSLTGGAGANVLTF.